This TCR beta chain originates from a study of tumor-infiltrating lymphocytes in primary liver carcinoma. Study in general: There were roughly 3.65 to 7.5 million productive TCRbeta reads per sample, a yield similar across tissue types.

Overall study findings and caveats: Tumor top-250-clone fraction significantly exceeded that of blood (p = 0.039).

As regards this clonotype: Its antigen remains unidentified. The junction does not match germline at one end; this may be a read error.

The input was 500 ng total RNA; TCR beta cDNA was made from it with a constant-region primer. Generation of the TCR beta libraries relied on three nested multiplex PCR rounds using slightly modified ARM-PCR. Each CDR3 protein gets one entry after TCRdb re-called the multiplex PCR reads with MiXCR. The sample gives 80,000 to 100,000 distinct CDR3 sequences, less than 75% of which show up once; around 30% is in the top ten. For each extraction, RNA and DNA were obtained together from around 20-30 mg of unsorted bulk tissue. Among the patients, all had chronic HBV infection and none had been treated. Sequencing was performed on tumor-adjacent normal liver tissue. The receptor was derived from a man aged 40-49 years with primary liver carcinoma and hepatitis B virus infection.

For the CDR3, the DNA is TGTGCCAGCAGTTTATGGGCAGGTACTAGCACAGATACGCAGTACTTT. This gives the protein CASSLWAGTSTDTQYF. The chain employs TRBV28 and TRBJ2-3; D might be TRBD2 (6 bases). The CDR3 length is 16 residues. Germline CDR1 reads MDHEN; CDR2 reads SYDVKM.